This record covers a single TCR beta chain. This CDR3 has 17 residues. The trim removed 3 bases at V and 3 bases at J, leaving 10 bases unmatched. Germline V gene sequence: CDR1 MGHRA, CDR2 YSYEKL. The data were taken from a study of cytomegalovirus exposure and HLA in healthy donors. The PCR ran on 60 Vbeta and 13 Jbeta primers. Clones were read by immunoSEQ multiplex PCR, and TCRdb kept only the in-frame ones, dropping some. In the table there are about 160,000 clones, roughly 80% of which are singletons. Healthy bone marrow donors made up the donor group. The TCR was taken from a female donor in good health and CMV-seronegative. The chain employs TRBV4-1 and TRBJ2-1; 8 nucleotides agree with TRBD2. The material sequenced was PBMCs. Here the CDR3 DNA reads TGCGCCAGCAGCCACTCTCGTCGGGAGGGATTCTACAATGAGCAGTTCTTC. Translating gives CASSHSRREGFYNEQFF.